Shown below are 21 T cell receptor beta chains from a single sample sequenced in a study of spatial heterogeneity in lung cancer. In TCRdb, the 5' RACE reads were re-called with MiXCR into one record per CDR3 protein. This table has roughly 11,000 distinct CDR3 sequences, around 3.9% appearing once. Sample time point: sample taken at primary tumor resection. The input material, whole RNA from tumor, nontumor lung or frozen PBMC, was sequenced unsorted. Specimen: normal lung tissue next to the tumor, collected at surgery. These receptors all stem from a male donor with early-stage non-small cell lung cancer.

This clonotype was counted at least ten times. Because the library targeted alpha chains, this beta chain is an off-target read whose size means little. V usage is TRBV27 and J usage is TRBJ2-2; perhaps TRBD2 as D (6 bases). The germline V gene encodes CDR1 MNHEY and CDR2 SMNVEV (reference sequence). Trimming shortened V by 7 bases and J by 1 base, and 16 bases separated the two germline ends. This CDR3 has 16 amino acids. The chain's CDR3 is CASTWSGRLNTGELFF. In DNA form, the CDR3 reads TGTGCCAGCACTTGGTCAGGGAGGTTGAACACCGGGGAGCTGTTTTTT.

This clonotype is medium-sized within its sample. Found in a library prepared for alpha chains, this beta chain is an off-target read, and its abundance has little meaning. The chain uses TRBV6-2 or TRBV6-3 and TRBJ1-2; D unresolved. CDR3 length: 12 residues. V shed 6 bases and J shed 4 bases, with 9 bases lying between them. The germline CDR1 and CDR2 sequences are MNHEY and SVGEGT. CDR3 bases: TGTGCCAGCAGGAAGAGGGCCTATGGCTACACCTTC. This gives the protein CASRKRAYGYTF.

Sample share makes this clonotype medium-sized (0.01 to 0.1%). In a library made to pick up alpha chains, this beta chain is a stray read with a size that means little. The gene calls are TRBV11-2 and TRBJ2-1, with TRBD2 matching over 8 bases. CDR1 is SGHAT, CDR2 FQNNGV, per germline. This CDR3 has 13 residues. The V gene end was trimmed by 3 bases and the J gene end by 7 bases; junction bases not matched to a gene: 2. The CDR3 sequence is CASSLASGNEQFF. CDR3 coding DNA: TGTGCCAGCAGCTTGGCTAGCGGGAATGAGCAGTTCTTC.

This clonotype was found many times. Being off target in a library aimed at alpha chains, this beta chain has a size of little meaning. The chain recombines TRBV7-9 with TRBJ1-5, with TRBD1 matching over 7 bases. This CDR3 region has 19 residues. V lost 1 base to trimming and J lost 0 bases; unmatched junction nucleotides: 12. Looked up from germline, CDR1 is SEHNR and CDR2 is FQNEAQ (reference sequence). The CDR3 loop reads CASSLGGSGGSYSNQPQHF. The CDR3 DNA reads TGTGCCAGCAGCTTAGGAGGGTCAGGGGGATCATATAGCAATCAGCCCCAGCATTTT.

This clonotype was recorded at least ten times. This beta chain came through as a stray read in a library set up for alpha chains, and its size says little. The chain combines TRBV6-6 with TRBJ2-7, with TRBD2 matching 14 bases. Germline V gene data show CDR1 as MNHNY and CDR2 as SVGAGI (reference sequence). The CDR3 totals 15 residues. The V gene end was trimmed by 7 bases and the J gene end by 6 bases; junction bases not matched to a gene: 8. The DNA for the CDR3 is TGTGCCAGCACCGGGACTAGCGGGAGTCGATCCGAGCAGTACTTC. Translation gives CASTGTSGSRSEQYF.

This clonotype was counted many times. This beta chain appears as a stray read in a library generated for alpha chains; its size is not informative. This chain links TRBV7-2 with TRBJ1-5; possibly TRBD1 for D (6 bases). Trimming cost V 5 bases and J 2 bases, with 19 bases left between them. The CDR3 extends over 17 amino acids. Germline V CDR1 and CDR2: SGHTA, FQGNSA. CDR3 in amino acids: CASSPRGARSGNQPQHF. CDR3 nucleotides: TGTGCCAGCAGCCCACGGGGGGCGCGTTCTGGCAATCAGCCCCAGCATTTT.

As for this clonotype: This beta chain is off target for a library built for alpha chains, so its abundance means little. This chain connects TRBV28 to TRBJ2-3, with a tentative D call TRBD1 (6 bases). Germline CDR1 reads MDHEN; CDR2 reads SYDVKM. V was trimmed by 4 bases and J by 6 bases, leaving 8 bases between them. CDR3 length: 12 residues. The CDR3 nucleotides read TGTGCCAGCAGTTCAGACAGGGATACGCAGTATTTT. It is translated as CASSSDRDTQYF.

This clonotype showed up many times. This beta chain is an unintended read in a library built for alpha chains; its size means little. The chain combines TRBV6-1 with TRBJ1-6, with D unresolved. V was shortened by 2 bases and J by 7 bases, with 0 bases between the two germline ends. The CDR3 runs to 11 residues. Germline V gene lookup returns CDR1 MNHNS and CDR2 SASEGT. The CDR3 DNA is TGTGCCAGCAGTGAAAATTCACCCCTCCACTTT. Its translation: CASSENSPLHF.

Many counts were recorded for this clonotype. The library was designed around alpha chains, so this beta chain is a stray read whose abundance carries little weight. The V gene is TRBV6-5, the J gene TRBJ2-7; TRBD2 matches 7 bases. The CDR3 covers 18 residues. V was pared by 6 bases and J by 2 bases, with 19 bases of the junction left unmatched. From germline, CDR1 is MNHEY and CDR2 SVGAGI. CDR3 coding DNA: TGTGCCAGCAGAAGTGCCCGTGGCGGGACTACGGCTACCTACGAGCAGTACTTC. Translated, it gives CASRSARGGTTATYEQYF.

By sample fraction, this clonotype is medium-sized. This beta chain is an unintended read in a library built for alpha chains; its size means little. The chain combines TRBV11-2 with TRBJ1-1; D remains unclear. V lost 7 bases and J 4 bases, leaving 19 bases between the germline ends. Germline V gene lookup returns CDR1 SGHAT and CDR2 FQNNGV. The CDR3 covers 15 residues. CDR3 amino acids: CASNKLGGSGTEAFF. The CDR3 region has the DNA TGTGCCAGCAACAAACTAGGAGGGTCGGGCACTGAAGCTTTCTTT.

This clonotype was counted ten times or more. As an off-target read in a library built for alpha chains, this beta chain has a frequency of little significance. CDR3 protein: CASSAGGTGVEKLFF. CDR3 nucleotides: TGTGCCAGCAGTGCAGGAGGGACAGGGGTTGAAAAACTGTTTTTT. This rearrangement joins TRBV6-1 to TRBJ1-4; 10 nucleotides agree with TRBD1. There are 15 residues in the CDR3. Germline CDR1 is MNHNS and CDR2 is SASEGT. With V trimmed by 4 bases and J by 7 bases, 6 bases remained unmatched.

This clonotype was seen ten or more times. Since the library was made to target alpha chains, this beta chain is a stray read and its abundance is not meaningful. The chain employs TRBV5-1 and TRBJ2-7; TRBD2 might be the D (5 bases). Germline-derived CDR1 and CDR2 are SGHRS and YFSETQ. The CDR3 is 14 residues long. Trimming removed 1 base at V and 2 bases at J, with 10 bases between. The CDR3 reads CASSLLGRTYEQYF. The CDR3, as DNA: TGCGCCAGCAGCTTGTTGGGGAGAACCTACGAGCAGTACTTC. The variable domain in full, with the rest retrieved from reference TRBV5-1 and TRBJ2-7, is KAGVTQTPRYLIKTRGQQVTLSCSPISGHRSVSWYQQTPGQGLQFLFEYFSETQRNKGNFPGRFSGRQFSNSRSEMNVSTLELGDSALYLCASSLLGRTYEQYFGPGTRLTVT.

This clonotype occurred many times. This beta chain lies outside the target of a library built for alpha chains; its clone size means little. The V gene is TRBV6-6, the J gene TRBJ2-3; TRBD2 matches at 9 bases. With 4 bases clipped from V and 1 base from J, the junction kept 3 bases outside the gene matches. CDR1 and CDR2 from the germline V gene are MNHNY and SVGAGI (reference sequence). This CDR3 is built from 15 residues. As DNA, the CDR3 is TGTGCCAGCAGTTTAATAGCGGGAGGCACAGATACGCAGTATTTT. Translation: CASSLIAGGTDTQYF.

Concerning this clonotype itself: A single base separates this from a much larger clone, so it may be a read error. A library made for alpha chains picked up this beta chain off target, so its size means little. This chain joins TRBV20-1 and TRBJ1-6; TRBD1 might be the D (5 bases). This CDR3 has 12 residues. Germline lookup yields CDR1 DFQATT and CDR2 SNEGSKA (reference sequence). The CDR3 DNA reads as TGCAGTGCTTCCGGGACCGCCTCACCCCTCCTCTTT. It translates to CSASGTASPLLF.

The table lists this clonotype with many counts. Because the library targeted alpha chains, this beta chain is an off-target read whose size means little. The CDR3 protein is CASSYADSISGNTIYF. In DNA, the CDR3 is TGTGCCAGCAGTTACGCCGACAGCATCTCTGGAAACACCATATATTTT. V and J are TRBV6-6 and TRBJ1-3; TRBD1 is a possible D gene (5 bases). The CDR3 runs to 16 residues. The ends were cut back, 2 bases at V and 0 bases at J, with 11 bases in the middle. Per germline, CDR1 MNHNY and CDR2 SVGAGI (reference sequence).

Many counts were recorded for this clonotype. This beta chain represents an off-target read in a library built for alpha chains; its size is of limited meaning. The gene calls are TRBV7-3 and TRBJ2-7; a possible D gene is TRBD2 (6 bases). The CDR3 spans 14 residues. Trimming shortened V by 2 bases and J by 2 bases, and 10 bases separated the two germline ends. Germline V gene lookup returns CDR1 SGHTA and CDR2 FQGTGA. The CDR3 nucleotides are TGTGCCAGCAGCTTATCCAGCGGGCCCTACGAGCAGTACTTC. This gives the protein CASSLSSGPYEQYF.

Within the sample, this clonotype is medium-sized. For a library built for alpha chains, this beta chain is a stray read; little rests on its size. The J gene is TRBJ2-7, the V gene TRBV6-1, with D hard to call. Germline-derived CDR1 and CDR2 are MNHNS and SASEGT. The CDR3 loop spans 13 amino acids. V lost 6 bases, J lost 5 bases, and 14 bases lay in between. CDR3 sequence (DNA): TGTGCCAGCAGGACCCTCATATTGGACGAGCAGTACTTC. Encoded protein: CASRTLILDEQYF.

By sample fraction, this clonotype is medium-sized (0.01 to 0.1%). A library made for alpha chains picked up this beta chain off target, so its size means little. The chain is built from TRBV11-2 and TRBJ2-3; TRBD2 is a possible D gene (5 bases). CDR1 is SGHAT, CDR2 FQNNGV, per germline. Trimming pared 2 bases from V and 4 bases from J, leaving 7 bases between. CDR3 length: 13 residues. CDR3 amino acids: CASSLNSADTQYF. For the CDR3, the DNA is TGTGCCAGCAGCTTAAATAGCGCAGATACGCAGTATTTT.

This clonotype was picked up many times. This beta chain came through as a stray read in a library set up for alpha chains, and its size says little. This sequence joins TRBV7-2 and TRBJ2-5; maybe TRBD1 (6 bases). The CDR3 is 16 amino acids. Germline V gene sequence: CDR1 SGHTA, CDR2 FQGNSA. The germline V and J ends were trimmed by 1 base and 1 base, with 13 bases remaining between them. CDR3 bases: TGTGCCAGCAGCTTAGGGGGACATCGGACCCAAGAGACCCAGTACTTC. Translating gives CASSLGGHRTQETQYF.

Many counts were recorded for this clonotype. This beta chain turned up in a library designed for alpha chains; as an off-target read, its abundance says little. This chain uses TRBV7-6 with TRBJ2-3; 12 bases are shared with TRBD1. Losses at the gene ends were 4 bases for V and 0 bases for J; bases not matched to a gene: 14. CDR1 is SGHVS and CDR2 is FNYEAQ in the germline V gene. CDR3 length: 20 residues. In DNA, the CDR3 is TGTGCCAGCAGCTCCACCCGGGACAGGGGGCCCGCCATAAGCACAGATACGCAGTATTTT. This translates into CASSSTRDRGPAISTDTQYF. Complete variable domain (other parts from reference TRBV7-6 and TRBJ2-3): GAGVSQSPRYKVTKRGQDVALRCDPISGHVSLYWYRQALGQGPEFLTYFNYEAQQDKSGLPNDRFSAERPEGSISTLTIQRTEQRDSAMYRCASSSTRDRGPAISTDTQYFGPGTRLTVL.

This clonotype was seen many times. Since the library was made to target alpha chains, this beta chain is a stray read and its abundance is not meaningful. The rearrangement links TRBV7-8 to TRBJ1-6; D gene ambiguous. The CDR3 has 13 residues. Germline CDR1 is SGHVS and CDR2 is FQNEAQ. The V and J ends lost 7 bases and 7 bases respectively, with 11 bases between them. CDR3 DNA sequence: TGTGCCAGCACCAACGGGAGGAATTCACCCCTCCACTTT. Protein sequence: CASTNGRNSPLHF.